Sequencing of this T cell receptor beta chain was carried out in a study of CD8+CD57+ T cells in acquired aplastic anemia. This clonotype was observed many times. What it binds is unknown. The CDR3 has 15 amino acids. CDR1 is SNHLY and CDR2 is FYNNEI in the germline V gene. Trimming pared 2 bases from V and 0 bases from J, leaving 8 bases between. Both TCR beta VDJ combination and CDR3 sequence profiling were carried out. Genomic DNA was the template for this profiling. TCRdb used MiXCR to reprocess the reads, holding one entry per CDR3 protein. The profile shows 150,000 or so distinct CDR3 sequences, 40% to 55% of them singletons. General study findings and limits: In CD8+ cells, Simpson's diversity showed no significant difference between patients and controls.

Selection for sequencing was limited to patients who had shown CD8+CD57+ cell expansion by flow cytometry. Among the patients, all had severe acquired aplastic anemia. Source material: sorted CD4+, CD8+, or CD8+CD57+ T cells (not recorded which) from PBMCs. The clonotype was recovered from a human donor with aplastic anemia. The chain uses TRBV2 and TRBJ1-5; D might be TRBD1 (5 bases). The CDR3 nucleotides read TGTGCCAGCAGTGAATTGGACATTAGCAATCAGCCCCAGCATTTT. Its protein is CASSELDISNQPQHF.